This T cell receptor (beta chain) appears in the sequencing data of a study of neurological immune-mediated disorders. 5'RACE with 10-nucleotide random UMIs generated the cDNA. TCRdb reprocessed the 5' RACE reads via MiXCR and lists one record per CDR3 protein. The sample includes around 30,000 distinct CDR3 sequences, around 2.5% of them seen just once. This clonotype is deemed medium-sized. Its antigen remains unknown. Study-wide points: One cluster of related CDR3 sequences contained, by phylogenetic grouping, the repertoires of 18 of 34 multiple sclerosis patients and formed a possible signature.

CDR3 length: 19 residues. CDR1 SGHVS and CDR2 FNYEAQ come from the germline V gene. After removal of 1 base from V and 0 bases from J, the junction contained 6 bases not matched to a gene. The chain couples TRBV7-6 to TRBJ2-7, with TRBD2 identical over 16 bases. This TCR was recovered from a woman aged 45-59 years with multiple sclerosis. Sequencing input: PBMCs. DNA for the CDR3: TGTGCCAGCAGCTTAGAACCGGGACTAGCGGGGGGGCCCTCCTACGAGCAGTACTTC. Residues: CASSLEPGLAGGPSYEQYF.